These 6 T cell receptor beta chains were sequenced from one sample in a study of cytomegalovirus exposure and HLA in healthy donors. The table came from immunoSEQ multiplex PCR; TCRdb's copy has only in-frame clones and leaves some out. The data hold about 250,000 clones, with about 88% observed a single time. The sequenced sample consisted of PBMCs. The receptor set was obtained from a man between 18 and 29 years old in good health and CMV-seropositive.

The sample holds one count of this clone. The rearrangement joins TRBV5-8 to TRBJ1-4; D is uncertain. The CDR3 spans 16 residues. Germline V CDR1 and CDR2: SGHTS, YDEGEE. V dropped 4 bases and J dropped 0 bases, with 13 bases sitting between them. CDR3 sequence reads: CASSTGGHPTNEKLFF. CDR3 in DNA: TGTGCCAGCAGCACCGGAGGGCATCCAACTAATGAAAAACTGTTTTTT.

The chain couples TRBV6-1 to TRBJ1-1; D is undetermined. The CDR3 runs to 12 residues. V was shortened by 3 bases and J by 1 base, with 3 bases between the two germline ends. CDR1 and CDR2 (germline): MNHNS, SASEGT. CDR3 coding DNA: TGTGCCAGCAGTGATAAGAACACTGAAGCTTTCTTT. Translating it yields CASSDKNTEAFF.

The chain employs TRBV9 and TRBJ1-2; D is unresolved. The CDR3 spans 14 residues. Germline V gives CDR1 SGDLS, CDR2 YYNGEE. The V gene lost 4 bases and the J gene lost 6 bases, with 16 bases spanning the gap. CDR3 DNA sequence: TGTGCCAGCAGCCTCCGGACGGTCCGCGATGGCTACACCTTC. It yields the protein CASSLRTVRDGYTF.

The chain is built from TRBV2 and TRBJ2-7, with TRBD2 matching over 9 bases. Germline V gene sequence: CDR1 SNHLY, CDR2 FYNNEI. Trimming removed 2 bases from V and 2 bases from J; junction bases left unmatched: 7. This CDR3 region has 16 residues. The CDR3 DNA follows: TGTGCCAGCAGTGAATTTGAGGCGGGAGGGACCTACGAGCAGTACTTC. This translates into CASSEFEAGGTYEQYF.

Comment on this clone: Mismatch with germline at one junction end may stem from a read error. This chain joins TRBV5-1 and TRBJ2-2, with TRBD2 identical over 8 bases. The CDR3 covers 16 residues. Germline V CDR1 and CDR2: SGHRS, YFSETQ. CDR3: CASSLVGTRNTGELFF. In nucleotides, the CDR3 is TGCGCCAGCAGTTTGGTGGGGACTAGAAACACCGGGGAGCTGTTTTTT.

This chain joins TRBV4-2 and TRBJ1-1, with D unresolved. Germline CDR1 and CDR2: LGHNA and YNFKEQ. V lost 4 bases, J lost 7 bases, and 10 bases lay in between. This CDR3 region has 12 residues. This CDR3 reads CASSLVTGEAFF. Here the CDR3 DNA reads TGTGCCAGCAGCCTTGTGACGGGTGAAGCTTTCTTT.